The rows below give T cell receptor beta chains drawn from one sample of a study of T cells in Graves' hyperthyroidism and ophthalmopathy. TCRdb re-derived calls from the multiplex PCR reads in MiXCR, one entry per CDR3 protein. Among 500,000 to 800,000 distinct CDR3 sequences, just under 45% were seen once, and the ten largest hold 7% to 7.5%. Sequenced input: peripheral blood or thyroid tissue (not recorded which). Receptors were obtained from an adult man with Graves' disease, either hyperthyroidism or ophthalmopathy (not recorded which). Each CDR3 is given with its conserved first and last residue. A D gene is named only where the DNA matches it firmly. Clone size, where shown, is once, few, many, or a class for clones that have expanded.

j_gene | len | d_gene | v_gene | abundance | CDR3aa | CDR3nt
TRBJ1-1 | 14 | NA | TRBV7-9 | NA | CASTLGHLNTEAFF | TGTGCCAGCACTTTGGGACATTTGAACACTGAAGCTTTCTTT
TRBJ1-1 | 8 | NA | TRBV19 | many | CASSITPF | TGTGCCAGTAGTATCACGCCCTTT
TRBJ1-3 | 15 | NA | TRBV9 | NA | CASSVRRTDGYTIYF | TGTGCCAGCAGCGTACGGCGAACTGACGGCTACACCATATATTTT
TRBJ1-1 | 14 | TRBD1 | TRBV27 | NA | CATKRTGGNTEAFF | TGTGCCACCAAGCGGACAGGAGGGAACACTGAAGCTTTCTTT
TRBJ2-7 | 13 | NA | TRBV7-8 | many | CASSFRWESEQYF | TGTGCCAGCAGCTTTCGGTGGGAATCCGAGCAGTACTTC
TRBJ2-7 | 15 | TRBD2 | TRBV7-2 | few | CASSASGRGVYEQYF | TGTGCCAGCAGCGCTAGCGGAAGGGGAGTCTACGAGCAGTACTTC
TRBJ1-5 | 13 | NA | TRBV2 | many | CASSDLFNQPQHF | TGTGCCAGCAGTGACCTTTTCAATCAGCCCCAGCATTTT
TRBJ2-7 | 14 | NA | TRBV15 | NA | CATSRDRVVNEQYF | TGTGCCACCAGCAGAGACAGGGTCGTCAACGAGCAGTACTTC
TRBJ2-5 | 15 | NA | TRBV9 | NA | CASSVDTGVGETQYF | TGTGCCAGCAGCGTGGATACAGGTGTTGGAGAGACCCAGTACTTC
TRBJ1-5 | 17 | NA | TRBV7-2 | NA | CASSPPGARYSNQPQHF | TGTGCCAGCAGCCCCCCTGGGGCTCGATATAGCAATCAGCCCCAGCATTTT
TRBJ2-7 | 13 | NA | TRBV5-4 | few | CASFEGGGWEQYF | TGTGCCAGCTTTGAGGGGGGCGGCTGGGAGCAGTACTTC
TRBJ2-5 | 18 | TRBD2 | TRBV15 | NA | CATSRDRLAGGPAETQYF | TGTGCCACCAGCAGAGATCGACTAGCGGGGGGGCCGGCAGAGACCCAGTACTTC
TRBJ2-7 | 14 | TRBD2 | TRBV7-9 | many | CASSLGGRVAEQYF | TGTGCCAGCAGCTTAGGCGGGAGGGTGGCCGAGCAGTACTTC
TRBJ2-2 | 11 | NA | TRBV7-9 | NA | CASSFLGELFF | TGTGCTAGCAGCTTTCTGGGGGAGCTGTTTTTT
TRBJ2-7 | 14 | NA | TRBV7-9 | NA | CASSSSGTDYEQYF | TGTGCCAGCAGTTCGTCCGGGACCGACTACGAGCAGTACTTC
TRBJ2-7 | 14 | NA | TRBV9 | NA | CASSAPGDADEQYF | TGTGCCAGCAGCGCCCCAGGGGACGCGGATGAGCAGTACTTC
TRBJ1-4 | 18 | TRBD1 | TRBV25-1 | NA | CASSAADRDLATNEKLFF | TGTGCCAGCAGTGCTGCAGACAGGGACTTGGCAACTAATGAAAAACTGTTTTTT
TRBJ2-7 | 15 | NA | TRBV6-1 | few | CASSATGLSAYEQYF | TGTGCCAGCAGTGCCACAGGGCTTTCGGCCTACGAGCAGTACTTC
TRBJ2-5 | 15 | NA | TRBV12-3/TRBV12-4 | NA | CASSSPRGVGETQYF | TGTGCCAGCAGCTCCCCCAGGGGGGTAGGGGAGACCCAGTACTTC
TRBJ1-3 | 14 | TRBD1 | TRBV7-8 | few | CASSFSDRENTIYF | TGTGCCAGCAGCTTCAGTGACAGGGAGAACACCATATATTTT
TRBJ1-1 | 13 | NA | TRBV29-1 | many | CSVTARGNTEAFF | TGCAGCGTGACCGCCAGGGGGAACACTGAAGCTTTCTTT
TRBJ1-2 | 13 | NA | TRBV7-2 | NA | CASTQGRPGGYTF | TGTGCCAGCACTCAAGGCAGGCCGGGAGGCTACACCTTC
TRBJ2-5 | 15 | NA | TRBV7-8 | many | CASSLVRGHQETQYF | TGTGCCAGCAGCTTAGTTCGGGGCCATCAAGAGACCCAGTACTTC
TRBJ2-2 | 14 | NA | TRBV29-1 | NA | CSVTTAMNTGELFF | TGCAGCGTGACGACAGCTATGAACACCGGGGAGCTGTTTTTT
TRBJ1-4 | 12 | NA | TRBV6-4 | many | CASRLGGEKLFF | TGTGCCAGCAGGCTCGGTGGTGAAAAACTGTTTTTT
TRBJ1-2 | 14 | NA | TRBV25-1 | NA | CASSEDNGAESYTF | TGTGCCAGCAGTGAGGATAATGGGGCAGAAAGCTACACCTTC
TRBJ1-6 | 14 | NA | TRBV7-2 | many | CASSLEGDNSPLHF | TGTGCCAGCAGCTTAGAGGGGGATAATTCACCCCTCCACTTT
TRBJ1-1 | 11 | NA | TRBV29-1 | NA | CSIEEGTEAFF | TGCAGCATTGAGGAGGGCACTGAAGCTTTCTTT
TRBJ1-5 | 15 | NA | TRBV24-1 | NA | CATSEGGQINQPQHF | TGTGCCACCAGTGAAGGCGGACAGATTAATCAGCCCCAGCATTTT
TRBJ1-4 | 16 | TRBD1 | TRBV25-1 | NA | CASSEYEGTVNEKLFF | TGTGCCAGCAGTGAATATGAGGGGACAGTTAATGAAAAACTGTTTTTT